This TCR beta chain was identified during a study of regulatory T cells in long-lasting Graves disease. Study outcomes and limitations: Clonotypes that were public and shared totalled some 2,900 in persistent patients versus 966 in new patients. Having only a small sample size may have limited accuracy.

As regards this clonotype: What it binds is unknown. This sequence is one base from a far larger clone and is likely a read error.

Time point denoted: newly diagnosed GD, antithyroid drugs for less than 3 months. PBMC-derived RNA was used for the TCR library. Through Arm-PCR of CDR3 regions and iRepertoire HTBI primers, TCR beta libraries were built. TCRdb ran MiXCR on the multiplex PCR reads and lists one entry per CDR3 protein. The table shows approximately 350,000 distinct CDR3 sequences, with about a sixth occurring only once. The V gene's germline CDR1 is MDHEN and CDR2 SYDVKM. This CDR3 comprises 16 residues. V dropped 6 bases and J dropped 13; count of bases not matched to a gene: 18. These same records also appear under a second study, on T cells in Graves' hyperthyroidism and ophthalmopathy. Turning to that study: During a first-round RT-PCR of the TCR CDR3, the HTBI primer set was used. Peripheral blood also featured most of the thyroid clonotypes expanded above 0.001.

This TCR came from a woman under 30 with Graves disease. This specimen was peripheral blood mononuclear cells (PBMCs), taken at new diagnosis, from a patient treated with antithyroid drugs. This chain links TRBV28 with TRBJ2-4; 10 bases map to TRBD2. The CDR3 region has the DNA TGTGCCAGCAGAGACAGCGGGAGGGCCCTCGACAATGAGCAGTACTTC. It yields the protein CASRDSGRALDNEQYF.